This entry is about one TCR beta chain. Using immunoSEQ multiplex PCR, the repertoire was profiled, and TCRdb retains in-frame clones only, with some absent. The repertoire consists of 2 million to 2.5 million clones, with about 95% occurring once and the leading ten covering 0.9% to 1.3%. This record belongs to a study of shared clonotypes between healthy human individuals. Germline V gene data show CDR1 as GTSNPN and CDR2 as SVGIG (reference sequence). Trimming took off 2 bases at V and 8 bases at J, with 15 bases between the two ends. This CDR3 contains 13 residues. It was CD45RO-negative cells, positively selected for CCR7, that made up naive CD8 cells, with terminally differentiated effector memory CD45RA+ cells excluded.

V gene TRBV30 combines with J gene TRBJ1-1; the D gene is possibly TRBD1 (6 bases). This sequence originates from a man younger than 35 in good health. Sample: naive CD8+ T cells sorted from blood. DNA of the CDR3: TGTGCCTGGAGTCGGGACAACGAAATAGAAGCTTTCTTT. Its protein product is CAWSRDNEIEAFF.